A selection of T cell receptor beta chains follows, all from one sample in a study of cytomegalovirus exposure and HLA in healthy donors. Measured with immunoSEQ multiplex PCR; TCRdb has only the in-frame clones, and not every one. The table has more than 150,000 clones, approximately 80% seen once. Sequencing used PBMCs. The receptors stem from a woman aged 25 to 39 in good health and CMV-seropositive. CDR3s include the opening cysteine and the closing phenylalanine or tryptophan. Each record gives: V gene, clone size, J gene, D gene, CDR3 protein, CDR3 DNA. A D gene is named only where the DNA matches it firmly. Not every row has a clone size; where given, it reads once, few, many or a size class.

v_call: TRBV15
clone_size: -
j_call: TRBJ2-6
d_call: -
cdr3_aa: CATSRDQGFGAMGANVLTF
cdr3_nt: TGTGCCACCAGCAGAGATCAGGGTTTCGGCGCCATGGGGGCCAACGTCCTGACTTTC

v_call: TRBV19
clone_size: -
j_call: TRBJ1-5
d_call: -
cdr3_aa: CASTDRGQPQHF
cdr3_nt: TGTGCCAGTACCGACCGAGGGCAGCCCCAGCATTTT

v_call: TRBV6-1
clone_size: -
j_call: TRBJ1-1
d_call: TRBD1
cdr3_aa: CASREGQGLPEAFF
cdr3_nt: TGTGCCAGCAGGGAGGGACAGGGGTTGCCTGAAGCTTTCTTT

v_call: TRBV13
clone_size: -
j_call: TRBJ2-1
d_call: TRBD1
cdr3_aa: CASSWYRGPRNEQFF
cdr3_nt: TGTGCCAGCAGCTGGTACAGGGGACCCCGCAATGAGCAGTTCTTC

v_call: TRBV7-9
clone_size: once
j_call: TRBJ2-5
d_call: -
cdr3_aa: CASSLGLVGARETQYF
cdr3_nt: TGTGCCAGCAGCTTAGGCCTAGTAGGGGCTAGGGAGACCCAGTACTTC

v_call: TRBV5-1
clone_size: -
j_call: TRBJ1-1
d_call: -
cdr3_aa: CASSLFLGSIEAFF
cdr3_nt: TGCGCCAGCAGCTTGTTTCTGGGGAGTATTGAAGCTTTCTTT

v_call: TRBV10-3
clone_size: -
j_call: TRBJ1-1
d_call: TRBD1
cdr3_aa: CAIKDRSATEAFF
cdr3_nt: TGTGCCATCAAGGACAGGTCGGCTACTGAAGCTTTCTTT

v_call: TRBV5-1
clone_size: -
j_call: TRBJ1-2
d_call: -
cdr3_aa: CASSLSEGGGYTF
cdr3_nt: TGCGCCAGCAGCTTGTCGGAGGGTGGTGGCTACACCTTC

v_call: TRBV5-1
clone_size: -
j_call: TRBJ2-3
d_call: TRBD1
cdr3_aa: CASSVGAGGVDTQYF
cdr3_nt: TGCGCCAGCAGCGTAGGGGCAGGGGGCGTGGATACGCAGTATTTT

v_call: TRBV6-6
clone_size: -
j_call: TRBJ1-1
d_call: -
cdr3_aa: CASSLTGQNTEAFF
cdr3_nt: TGTGCCAGCAGTTTAACAGGTCAGAACACTGAAGCTTTCTTT

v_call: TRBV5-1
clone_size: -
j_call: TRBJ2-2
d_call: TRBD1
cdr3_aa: CASSLRGQGTGELFF
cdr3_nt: TGCGCCAGCAGCTTGCGGGGACAGGGTACCGGGGAGCTGTTTTTT

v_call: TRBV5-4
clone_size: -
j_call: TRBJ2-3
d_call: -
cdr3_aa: CASSLKAGRGTDTQYF
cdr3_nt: TGTGCCAGCAGCTTGAAGGCCGGCCGGGGCACAGATACGCAGTATTTT

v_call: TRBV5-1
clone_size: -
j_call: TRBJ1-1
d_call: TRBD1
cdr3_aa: CASSSPMGQARLNTEAFF
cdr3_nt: TGCGCCAGCAGCTCTCCTATGGGACAGGCGCGTCTGAACACTGAAGCTTTCTTT

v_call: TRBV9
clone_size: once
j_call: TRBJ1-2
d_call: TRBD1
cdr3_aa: CASSPTQGALRNYGYTF
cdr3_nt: TGTGCCAGCAGCCCTACACAGGGGGCTCTTAGGAACTATGGCTACACCTTC

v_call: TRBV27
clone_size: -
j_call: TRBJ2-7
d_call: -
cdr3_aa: CASSFEGREQYF
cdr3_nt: TGTGCCAGCAGTTTTGAGGGTAGGGAGCAGTACTTC

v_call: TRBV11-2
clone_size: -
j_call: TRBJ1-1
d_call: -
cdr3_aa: CASSLIGGNTEAFF
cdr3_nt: TGTGCCAGCAGCTTAATAGGAGGGAACACTGAAGCTTTCTTT

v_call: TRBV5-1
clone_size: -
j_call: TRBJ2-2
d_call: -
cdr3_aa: CASSSPRSWNTGELFF
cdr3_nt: TGCGCCAGCAGCTCCCCTCGGTCCTGGAACACCGGGGAGCTGTTTTTT

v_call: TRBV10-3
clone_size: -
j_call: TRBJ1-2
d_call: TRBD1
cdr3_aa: CAISEGTGDGYTF
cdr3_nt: TGTGCCATCAGTGAGGGGACAGGGGATGGCTACACCTTC

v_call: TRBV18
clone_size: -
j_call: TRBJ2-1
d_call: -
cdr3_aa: CASSEGTSFSYNEQFF
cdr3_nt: TGTGCCAGCTCAGAAGGGACATCCTTCTCCTACAATGAGCAGTTCTTC

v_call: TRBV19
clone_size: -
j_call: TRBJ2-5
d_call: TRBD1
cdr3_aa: CASSIGQGFQETQYF
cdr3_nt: TGTGCCAGTAGTATCGGACAGGGATTCCAAGAGACCCAGTACTTC